This T cell receptor beta chain was retrieved from a study of identifying expanded T cells in peripheral blood. During the collection period, no donor immune events like infections were recorded. Only in-frame clones appear in the TCRdb table, and some are missing; sequencing was by immunoSEQ multiplex PCR. The repertoire holds tens of thousands of clones, around 90% seen once, with around 6% in the top ten. This clone was found a few times. Germline trimming cut 4 bases from V and 5 bases from J; bases unmatched to any gene: 4. In germline, CDR1 is MGHRA, CDR2 YSYEKL. This CDR3 spans 13 amino acids. This chain joins TRBV4-1 and TRBJ1-1, with TRBD1 matching 7 bases. The clonotype was recovered from a person aged 18 to 70 in good health. The source material was blood. CDR3 protein: CASSRVQGTEAFF. For the CDR3, the DNA is TGCGCCAGCAGCCGGGTACAGGGGACTGAAGCTTTCTTT.